A single sample is the source of the 3 T cell receptor beta chains below, sequenced in a study of Graves' ophthalmopathy and Graves' hyperthyroidism. RNA transcripts provided the template for amplifying TCR beta CDR3 regions. The authors performed first-round RT-PCR with HTBI primers and then a second-round multiplex PCR. TCRdb re-called the multiplex PCR reads with MiXCR, one entry per CDR3 protein. The table records a few hundred thousand distinct CDR3 sequences, roughly 39% of them present only once. The sequenced sample consisted of peripheral blood or thyroid tissue (not recorded which). The receptor source for this set is an adult man with Graves' hyperthyroidism.

Ten or more counts support this clonotype. The chain combines TRBV7-9 with TRBJ1-4; a possible D gene is TRBD1 (5 bases). Trimming took 3 bases from V and 0 from J, leaving 23 bases between them. Per the germline V gene, CDR1 is SEHNR and CDR2 is FQNEAQ (reference sequence). The CDR3 spans 20 residues. CDR3 nucleotide sequence: TGTGCCAGCAGCTTCCCACATAAGGAGACAGAAGTTGCAACTAATGAAAAACTGTTTTTT. Its protein product is CASSFPHKETEVATNEKLFF.

This chain connects TRBV10-2 to TRBJ2-5, with D possibly being TRBD2 (6 bases). CDR1 is WSHSY, CDR2 SAAADI, per germline. V was cut by 1 base and J by 3 bases, with 9 bases left in between. This CDR3 has 14 amino acids. The CDR3 DNA reads TGCGCCAGCAGTGAGTTCATAGCGGAAGAGACCCAGTACTTC. Translating it yields CASSEFIAEETQYF.

The chain recombines TRBV9 with TRBJ2-7, with 13 positions matching TRBD2. The CDR3 sequence is 16 residues long. V shed 5 bases and J 7 bases; nucleotides not matched to a gene: 12. CDR1 is SGDLS, CDR2 YYNGEE, per germline. The CDR3 coding sequence is TGTGCCAGCAGGGGACTAGCGGGGACAGGGGTGCGTGAGCAGTACTTC. Encoded protein: CASRGLAGTGVREQYF.